These T cell receptor beta chains were read from a single sample in a study of blood T cell repertoires in COVID-19. The repertoire was sequenced with immunoSEQ multiplex PCR; TCRdb's copy has only in-frame clones and lacks some. The table shows more than 80,000 clones, with approximately 86% occurring only once. Sequenced input: peripheral blood. Receptors were obtained from a woman of 80 years or more with COVID-19, enrolled during active disease. Both conserved end residues are part of each CDR3. D genes are given only for firm matches. Expanded clones are given a class, and other clones once, few, many or no size at all.

v_gene	abundance	d_gene	j_gene	len	CDR3nt	CDR3aa
TRBV28	-	-	TRBJ2-1	16	TGTGCCAGCAGTTTGCCCCTAGGGGGCTCCTACAATGAGCAGTTCTTC	CASSLPLGGSYNEQFF
TRBV7-2	-	-	TRBJ1-1	14	TGTGCCAGCAGATCCGGACAGTTGAACACTGAAGCTTTCTTT	CASRSGQLNTEAFF
TRBV28	few	-	TRBJ2-7	14	TGTGCCAGCAGTTTACGGGGGGCTTGGATCAAGCAGTACTTC	CASSLRGAWIKQYF
TRBV27	-	-	TRBJ2-5	15	TGTGCCAGCGCAGAGTGGGGAGGATTCCAAGAGACCCAGTACTTC	CASAEWGGFQETQYF
TRBV9	few	-	TRBJ1-1	14	TGTGCCAGCAGCAAAGATGTCAGAAACACTGAAGCTTTCTTT	CASSKDVRNTEAFF
TRBV28	-	-	TRBJ2-1	13	TGTGCCAGCAGTTTATATTTAGTGTATGAGCAGTTCTTC	CASSLYLVYEQFF
TRBV5-1	-	TRBD2	TRBJ2-5	15	TGCGCCAGCAGCTTGGGTCCAGCGGGGCAAGAGACCCAGTACTTC	CASSLGPAGQETQYF
TRBV11-3	-	TRBD2	TRBJ2-1	13	TGTGCCAGCAGCCCCCGACTAGCGGGTGAGCAGTTCTTC	CASSPRLAGEQFF
TRBV3-1/TRBV3-2	few	TRBD1	TRBJ1-1	14	TGTGCCAGCAGACACGTAGGACAGGGCACTGAAGCTTTCTTT	CASRHVGQGTEAFF
TRBV6-8	-	-	TRBJ1-2	13	TGTGCCAGCCTCGGGGGGGGTTGGAATGGCTACACCTTC	CASLGGGWNGYTF
TRBV10-1	-	-	TRBJ2-2	14	TGCGCCAGCAGGTCGACTCGCTACGGCGGGGAGCTGTTTTTT	CASRSTRYGGELFF
TRBV28	once	TRBD2	TRBJ2-1	17	TGTGCCAGCAGTTCCTACTCTAGCGGGAAAACCTACAATGAGCAGTTCTTC	CASSSYSSGKTYNEQFF
TRBV4-3	few	-	TRBJ2-7	15	TGCGCCAGCAGCCGAAACCAGGGGTTCCCCTACGAGCAGTACTTC	CASSRNQGFPYEQYF
TRBV5-8	-	-	TRBJ1-2	15	TGTGCCAGCAGCTTAGGACAGACTTCTAACTATGGCTACACCTTC	CASSLGQTSNYGYTF
TRBV7-9	-	TRBD2	TRBJ2-2	17	TGTGCCAGCAGCTTAAGACTAGCGGGTTCGAACACCGGGGAGCTGTTTTTT	CASSLRLAGSNTGELFF
TRBV10-3	once	TRBD1	TRBJ1-5	14	TGTGCCATCAGCAGTGGGACAGGCCTTCAGCCCCAGCATTTT	CAISSGTGLQPQHF
TRBV3-1/TRBV3-2	-	-	TRBJ2-1	16	TGTGCCAGCAGCCAAGGGGATTGGGGCATTTACAATGAGCAGTTCTTC	CASSQGDWGIYNEQFF
TRBV5-1	-	-	TRBJ2-7	13	TGCGCCAGCAGCTGGCCGGGACAAATATCGCAGTACTTC	CASSWPGQISQYF
TRBV27	-	TRBD1	TRBJ2-1	14	TGTGCCAGCAGTCAGGACAGGGGGTACAATGAGCAGTTCTTC	CASSQDRGYNEQFF
TRBV7-9	-	TRBD2	TRBJ2-1	16	TGTGCCAGCAGCCCAGTGCGGGGGGTCGCCTACAATGAGCAGTTCTTC	CASSPVRGVAYNEQFF
TRBV30	-	-	TRBJ2-1	13	TGTGCCTGGAGCCTGAGCTCCTACAATGAGCAGTTCTTC	CAWSLSSYNEQFF
TRBV10-1	few	-	TRBJ2-5	13	TGCGCCAGCAGGAGGACTGTCCAAGAGACCCAGTACTTC	CASRRTVQETQYF
TRBV3-1/TRBV3-2	once	-	TRBJ1-5	15	TGTGCCAGCAGCCCGGGACAAGCCTACAATCAGCCCCAGCATTTT	CASSPGQAYNQPQHF
TRBV24-1	-	-	TRBJ1-5	18	TGTGCCACCAGTGATTTACGAAAGGGGTTTTGGAGCAATCAGCCCCAGCATTTT	CATSDLRKGFWSNQPQHF
TRBV9	-	TRBD2	TRBJ2-3	17	TGTGCCAGCAGCGCGCCCTTGGCGGGGGGGCCCGAGGATACGCAGTATTTT	CASSAPLAGGPEDTQYF
TRBV2	-	-	TRBJ1-1	14	TGTGCCAGCAGTAATTTGATCGGGAACACTGAAGCTTTCTTT	CASSNLIGNTEAFF
TRBV4-3	-	-	TRBJ1-4	17	TGCGCCAGCAGCCAAGATAGAGGGATCAGGTTTGGTGAAAAACTGTTTTTT	CASSQDRGIRFGEKLFF
TRBV27	few	TRBD1	TRBJ1-5	15	TGTGCCAGCAGTTTAGGGACAGCCAGGGATCAGCCCCAGCATTTT	CASSLGTARDQPQHF
TRBV28	few	-	TRBJ1-5	13	TGTGCCAGCAGTCCACTGGAGAATCAGCCCCAGCATTTT	CASSPLENQPQHF
TRBV7-2	-	TRBD2	TRBJ2-3	17	TGTGCCAGCAGGGCCATAGGGCGGGGGGTTAGCACAGATACGCAGTATTTT	CASRAIGRGVSTDTQYF
TRBV28	few	TRBD1	TRBJ1-2	16	TGTGCCAGCAGCATCGGTCAGAGAACAGGGGAGGATGGCTACACCTTC	CASSIGQRTGEDGYTF
TRBV5-8	-	-	TRBJ1-2	15	TGTGCCAGCAGCTTGGGGACAGAAGGTCACTATGGCTACACCTTC	CASSLGTEGHYGYTF
TRBV6-5	few	TRBD1	TRBJ1-1	13	TGTGCCAGCAGTCGACAGGGAAGGACTGAAGCTTTCTTT	CASSRQGRTEAFF
TRBV11-2	-	-	TRBJ1-1	14	TGTGCCAGCAGCTTAGATTTCGGGGACACTGAAGCTTTCTTT	CASSLDFGDTEAFF
TRBV27	-	-	TRBJ2-7	13	TGTGCCAGCAGTTATCGCTTCCAGTACGAGCAGTACTTC	CASSYRFQYEQYF
TRBV10-3	-	TRBD1	TRBJ1-2	16	TGTGCCATCAGTGCGGGACCAGGGGGCATGAACTATGGCTACACCTTC	CAISAGPGGMNYGYTF
TRBV2	-	TRBD2	TRBJ2-5	16	TGTGCCAGCCGAGAAGGGGTCGGGGGGACCCAAGAGACCCAGTACTTC	CASREGVGGTQETQYF
TRBV27	few	-	TRBJ1-6	15	TGTGCCAGCAGTACGCCGGGACTACTAAATTCACCCCTCCACTTT	CASSTPGLLNSPLHF
TRBV2	-	-	TRBJ2-4	12	TGTGCCAGCAATCAGGGGTATGACATTCAGTACTTC	CASNQGYDIQYF
TRBV7-7	-	TRBD2	TRBJ2-6	19	TGTGCTAGCAGCCCCGGACTAGCGGGTCTTGCCTCTGGGGCCAACGTCCTGACTTTC	CASSPGLAGLASGANVLTF
TRBV5-5	-	-	TRBJ1-1	14	TGTGCCAGCAGCTTATGGGGGCGGGACACTGAAGCTTTCTTT	CASSLWGRDTEAFF
TRBV18	-	TRBD1	TRBJ1-2	14	TGTGCCAGCTCAACAATGGGACAGGCTGGAGGCTACACCTTC	CASSTMGQAGGYTF
TRBV2	once	TRBD1	TRBJ1-4	16	TGTGCCAGCAGTGAAGCGACAGACAGGGGGAGAGAAAAACTGTTTTTT	CASSEATDRGREKLFF
TRBV29-1	-	TRBD2	TRBJ2-3	13	TGCAGCGCCTTGGGGGGGGTCACAGATACGCAGTATTTT	CSALGGVTDTQYF
TRBV7-2	-	TRBD2	TRBJ2-3	18	TGTGCCAGCAGCTCGCCGAGATTAGCGGGGGGCGGGGCAGATACGCAGTATTTT	CASSSPRLAGGGADTQYF
TRBV11-2	-	TRBD2	TRBJ2-1	15	TGTGCCAGCAGACAAACGGGGGGAGCCTACAATGAGCAGTTCTTC	CASRQTGGAYNEQFF
TRBV18	once	TRBD2	TRBJ2-3	15	TGTGCCAGCTCAACGGGGACTAGCGGCTTGGATACGCAGTATTTT	CASSTGTSGLDTQYF
TRBV27	few	-	TRBJ1-6	14	TGTGCCAGCAACTTCAGGAGGAGTAATTCACCCCTCCACTTT	CASNFRRSNSPLHF
TRBV28	-	-	TRBJ1-2	15	TGTGCCAGCAGTTTATCGATCCGGAGGGTATATGGCTACACCTTC	CASSLSIRRVYGYTF
TRBV19	-	-	TRBJ1-1	14	TGTGCCAGTAGTCCCTGGAGCAGGAACACTGAAGCTTTCTTT	CASSPWSRNTEAFF
TRBV30	once	TRBD2	TRBJ2-3	13	TGTGCGGGGGAGCTAGCGGGGGCAGATACGCAGTATTTT	CAGELAGADTQYF
TRBV7-2	-	-	TRBJ2-7	13	TGTGCCAGCAGCCCTCACAGATCCTACGAGCAGTACTTC	CASSPHRSYEQYF
TRBV7-8	-	-	TRBJ1-2	13	TGTGCCAGCAGCCAAAAACAGGGTCAGGGCTACACCTTC	CASSQKQGQGYTF
TRBV6-5	-	TRBD1	TRBJ1-2	11	TGTGCCACAAGACAGGGTGGGAGCTACACCTTC	CATRQGGSYTF
TRBV7-3	-	TRBD2	TRBJ2-2	17	TGTGCCAGCAGCTTAACGGACAGCGGGAGGTATACCGGGGAGCTGTTTTTT	CASSLTDSGRYTGELFF